This record covers a single T cell receptor (beta chain). The method was immunoSEQ multiplex PCR; TCRdb's version includes in-frame clones alone and lacks a portion of them. The sample carries more than 95,000 clones, roughly four fifths recorded once. Per germline, CDR1 MNHEY and CDR2 SVGAGI. This CDR3 contains 15 residues. The V and J ends lost 5 bases and 0 bases respectively, with 8 bases between them. The record originates from a study of blood T cell repertoires in COVID-19. For the study at large: Material from acute and convalescent COVID-19 was sourced from the United States, Italy and Spain.

The sequence was obtained from a man aged 55 to 69 with acute or convalescent COVID-19. Sequenced: peripheral blood. The rearrangement links TRBV6-5 to TRBJ1-6; the D gene is possibly TRBD1 (5 bases). This CDR3 reads CASSPTGSYNSPLHF. The CDR3 region has the DNA TGTGCCAGCAGTCCCACAGGCTCCTATAATTCACCCCTCCACTTT.